Presented here are 32 T cell receptor beta chains from one specimen sequenced in a study of T cell responses to AZD1222 COVID-19 vaccine. Here immunoSEQ multiplex PCR was the method, and the copy in TCRdb shows in-frame clones only, minus some. The sample carries 140,000 to 150,000 clones, around 90% recorded once. The material was peripheral blood, obtained on day 0 of AZD1222 vaccination. All receptors derive from an adult in good health.

The V gene is TRBV9, the J gene TRBJ2-2, with 13 positions matching TRBD2. This CDR3 has 17 residues. The J segment lost 5 bases and the V segment lost 2 bases, leaving 6 bases of the junction unmatched. The germline V gene encodes CDR1 SGDLS and CDR2 YYNGEE. The CDR3 reads CASSVGLAGSGTGELFF. In DNA, the CDR3 is TGTGCCAGCAGCGTGGGACTAGCGGGATCGGGAACCGGGGAGCTGTTTTTT.

This chain joins TRBV7-6 and TRBJ2-7; the D is unclear. Germline V gives CDR1 SGHVS, CDR2 FNYEAQ. This CDR3 has 13 residues. V lost 0 bases, J lost 2 bases, and 5 bases lay in between. This CDR3 is CASSLAQTYEQYF. CDR3 nucleotide sequence: TGTGCCAGCAGCTTAGCACAGACCTACGAGCAGTACTTC.

This clone was recorded only once. V gene TRBV2 combines with J gene TRBJ1-4; no clear D. Germline CDR1 SNHLY, CDR2 FYNNEI. The V end was cut by 8 bases, the J end by 0 bases, with 7 bases between. This CDR3 contains 13 residues. CDR3 nucleotide sequence: TGTGCCAGCGAGTCTGCAACTAATGAAAAACTGTTTTTT. Translated: CASESATNEKLFF.

The chain uses TRBV7-9 and TRBJ2-2, with 14 bases fitting TRBD2. The CDR3 totals 15 residues. CDR1 is SEHNR, CDR2 FQNEAQ, per germline (reference sequence). V was pared by 3 bases and J by 6 bases, with 0 bases of the junction left unmatched. For the CDR3, the DNA is TGTGCCAGCAGCTTGGGACTAGCGGGAGCCGGGGAGCTGTTTTTT. This encodes CASSLGLAGAGELFF.

The chain has TRBV11-2 and TRBJ1-6; TRBD1 might be the D (5 bases). The CDR3 is 17 amino acids. Germline V gives CDR1 SGHAT, CDR2 FQNNGV. The V end lost 3 bases, the J end lost 10 bases, and 22 bases lay between the germline ends. In DNA form, the CDR3 reads TGTGCCAGCAGCTTTAGGGCCCCGGGACTGCGAATGTCACCCCTCCACTTT. Its translation is CASSFRAPGLRMSPLHF.

The chain employs TRBV15 and TRBJ1-2; D not certain. CDR3 length: 13 residues. Trimming cost V 5 bases and J 8 bases, with 15 bases left between them. Germline V gene sequence: CDR1 LNHNV, CDR2 YYDKDF (reference sequence). The CDR3 protein is CATSRGSSSGYTF. The CDR3 DNA is TGTGCCACCAGCCGTGGATCATCCTCCGGCTACACCTTC.

The chain recombines TRBV9 with TRBJ1-3; perhaps TRBD1 as D (6 bases). The CDR3 sequence is 15 residues long. The V and J ends lost 3 bases and 4 bases respectively, with 14 bases between them. CDR1 is SGDLS and CDR2 is YYNGEE in the germline V gene. CDR3 in DNA: TGTGCCAGCAGCGGGCTGCCAGGGGTGGGAAACACCATATATTTT. It specifies CASSGLPGVGNTIYF.

The V call is TRBV5-1, the J call TRBJ1-1, with TRBD1 matching 7 bases. V lost 4 bases and J lost 6; bases outside the gene matches: 12. Germline values: CDR1 SGHRS, CDR2 YFSETQ. The CDR3 covers 15 residues. The DNA of the CDR3 is TGCGCCAGCAGCCCTGGACAGGCCGCCCTATCTGAAGCTTTCTTT. Translating it yields CASSPGQAALSEAFF.

The gene calls are TRBV10-1 and TRBJ2-1; 8 bases are shared with TRBD2. This CDR3 is 14 amino acids long. Germline V CDR1 and CDR2: WNHNN, SYGVQD (reference sequence). V shed 3 bases and J 4 bases; nucleotides not matched to a gene: 2. The CDR3 reads CASSDRGGYNEQFF. CDR3 nucleotide sequence: TGCGCCAGCAGTGATCGCGGGGGGTACAATGAGCAGTTCTTC.

The chain carries TRBV5-5 and TRBJ2-2; 8 bases match TRBD1. Germline lookup yields CDR1 SGHKS and CDR2 YYEKEE (reference sequence). The CDR3 extends over 14 amino acids. The J segment lost 5 bases and the V segment lost 7 bases, leaving 7 bases of the junction unmatched. CDR3 amino acids: CASRDRGGTGELFF. Here the CDR3 DNA reads TGTGCCAGCCGAGACAGGGGTGGTACCGGGGAGCTGTTTTTT.

The J gene is TRBJ1-2, the V gene TRBV5-6; 10 bases map to TRBD1. The CDR3 consists of 14 residues. CDR1 and CDR2 from the germline V gene are SGHDT and YYEEEE. V dropped 4 bases and J dropped 4; count of bases not matched to a gene: 4. This CDR3 is CASSLGTGVYGYTF. The CDR3 DNA is TGTGCCAGCAGCCTGGGGACAGGGGTCTATGGCTACACCTTC.

V is TRBV7-2 and J is TRBJ2-2, with 8 bases identical to TRBD1. Germline V lookup: CDR1 SGHTA, CDR2 FQGNSA. The V segment lost 5 bases and the J segment 6 bases; nucleotides outside the gene matches: 5. The CDR3 is 14 residues long. CDR3: CASSLLQGAGELFF. CDR3 in DNA: TGTGCCAGCAGCCTCCTACAGGGGGCCGGGGAGCTGTTTTTT.

The chain couples TRBV28 to TRBJ2-7, with D hard to call. CDR1 is MDHEN, CDR2 SYDVKM, per germline. V was pared by 8 bases and J by 2 bases, with 22 bases between. There are 16 residues in the CDR3. CDR3 bases: TGTGCCAGCCCCCCCGTGATCGGCCCTGCGGCCTACGAGCAGTACTTC. Translated: CASPPVIGPAAYEQYF. Supplemented by reference TRBV28 and TRBJ2-7, the full variable domain reads DVKVTQSSRYLVKRTGEKVFLECVQDMDHENMFWYRQDPGLGLRLIYFSYDVKMKEKGDIPEGYSVSREKKERFSLILESASTNQTSMYLCASPPVIGPAAYEQYFGPGTRLTVT.

The genes are TRBV5-1 and TRBJ2-1; D is undetermined. The germline CDR1 and CDR2 sequences are SGHRS and YFSETQ. Trimming shortened V by 5 bases and J by 0 bases, and 12 bases separated the two germline ends. The CDR3 covers 15 residues. The CDR3 loop is CASRSDAASYNEQFF. As DNA, the CDR3 is TGCGCCAGCAGGTCGGACGCAGCCTCCTACAATGAGCAGTTCTTC.

The chain combines TRBV6-6 with TRBJ1-1, with 7 positions matching TRBD1. The CDR3 length is 15 residues. Losses at the gene ends were 7 bases for V and 7 bases for J; bases not matched to a gene: 15. The V gene's germline CDR1 is MNHNY and CDR2 SVGAGI (reference sequence). Written as DNA, the CDR3 is TGTGCCAGCAAAGGGAGGGGGCGCGAGGCTAATGAAGCTTTCTTT. Translated: CASKGRGREANEAFF.

This clone was counted a single time. The chain is built from TRBV24-1 and TRBJ2-1; TRBD2 aligns across 7 bases. With 6 bases clipped from V and 5 bases from J, the junction kept 3 bases outside the gene matches. The CDR3 runs 13 residues. Germline V gene data show CDR1 as KGHDR and CDR2 as SFDVKD. CDR3 protein: CATSSGTNNEQFF. The CDR3 DNA is TGTGCCACCAGTAGCGGGACGAACAATGAGCAGTTCTTC.

The V gene is TRBV28, the J gene TRBJ2-1; 12 bases match TRBD2. The CDR3 has 14 residues. CDR1 is MDHEN, CDR2 SYDVKM, per germline. V gave up 5 bases and J gave up 13 bases; unmatched junction bases: 9. The CDR3 nucleotides are TGTGCCAGCAGTGACGGACTAGCGGGAACGGGTCAGTTCTTC. It translates to CASSDGLAGTGQFF.

V gene TRBV24-1 combines with J gene TRBJ2-3; the D gene is possibly TRBD2 (6 bases). V was pared by 2 bases and J by 2 bases, with 7 bases between. The CDR3 is 14 residues long. The V gene's germline CDR1 is KGHDR and CDR2 SFDVKD. The CDR3 region has the DNA TGTGCCACCAGTGATTGGGAGGCCACAGATACGCAGTATTTT. It translates to CATSDWEATDTQYF.

The chain joins TRBV6-5 to TRBJ2-7; D is unresolved. V lost 5 bases to trimming and J lost 5 bases, with 19 bases between them. CDR1 is MNHEY and CDR2 is SVGAGI in the germline V gene. The CDR3 length is 15 residues. DNA for the CDR3: TGTGCCAGCAGTCGAGGACGGATTATCGCCAACGAGCAGTACTTC. Translation gives CASSRGRIIANEQYF.

The rearrangement joins TRBV7-2 to TRBJ2-1; the D gene is possibly TRBD2 (5 bases). Germline loops: CDR1 SGHTA, CDR2 FQGNSA. V lost 5 bases and J lost 13, with 12 bases in between. The CDR3 length is 11 residues. Here the CDR3 reads CASSPRLRQFF. Written as DNA, the CDR3 is TGTGCCAGCAGCCCGAGACTACGCCAGTTCTTC.

The gene calls are TRBV9 and TRBJ1-4, with TRBD1 matching over 7 bases. With V trimmed by 4 bases and J by 8 bases, 8 bases remained unmatched. The CDR3 is made up of 14 amino acids. Germline V lookup: CDR1 SGDLS, CDR2 YYNGEE. CDR3 DNA sequence: TGTGCCAGCAGCCCCCGGACAGGCCCCGAAAAACTGTTTTTT. It yields the protein CASSPRTGPEKLFF.

The chain combines TRBV18 with TRBJ2-3; no definite D call. The CDR3 length is 14 residues. Trimming pared 3 bases from V and 6 bases from J, leaving 13 bases between. The V gene's germline CDR1 is KGHSH and CDR2 LQKENI. CDR3 bases: TGTGCCAGCTCACCCGAGGTCCCCATGGATACGCAGTATTTT. This translates into CASSPEVPMDTQYF.

The V call is TRBV19, the J call TRBJ1-4; TRBD1 might be the D (6 bases). The CDR3 extends over 16 amino acids. The germline gives CDR1 LNHDA, CDR2 SQIVND (reference sequence). Deletions cut 3 bases from V and 0 bases from J, with 11 bases between. CDR3 bases: TGTGCCAGTAGTATCCGAAACAGGGCAACTAATGAAAAACTGTTTTTT. The encoded protein is CASSIRNRATNEKLFF.

The chain uses TRBV6-5 and TRBJ2-4, with D possibly being TRBD2 (5 bases). This CDR3 comprises 15 residues. Germline CDR1 and CDR2: MNHEY and SVGAGI. V was trimmed by 5 bases and J by 8 bases, leaving 19 bases between them. CDR3 loop: CASSRDGVSGDIQYF. CDR3 bases: TGTGCCAGCAGTCGAGACGGGGTTTCTGGGGACATTCAGTACTTC.

The chain couples TRBV11-2 to TRBJ2-3; 10 nucleotides agree with TRBD1. CDR3 length: 13 amino acids. Losses at the gene ends were 3 bases for V and 13 bases for J; bases not matched to a gene: 7. Per germline, CDR1 SGHAT and CDR2 FQNNGV. The CDR3 loop is CASSFGWDRGKYF. The CDR3, as DNA: TGTGCCAGCAGCTTTGGCTGGGACAGGGGAAAGTATTTT.

The V gene is TRBV28, the J gene TRBJ1-1, with D uncertain. This CDR3 comprises 14 residues. Germline V lookup: CDR1 MDHEN, CDR2 SYDVKM. V was trimmed by 4 bases and J by 5 bases, leaving 14 bases between them. The CDR3 DNA reads as TGTGCCAGCAGTTCATACCCTCGCGGGACTGAAGCTTTCTTT. Translation: CASSSYPRGTEAFF.

The CDR3 DNA sequence: TGCGCCAGCAGCCCCCGGACTAGCGGGAACTACAATGAGCAGTTCTTC. It codes for CASSPRTSGNYNEQFF. The V call is TRBV10-1, the J call TRBJ2-1; 12 bases match TRBD2. The CDR3 sequence is 16 residues long. The V segment lost 6 bases and the J segment 3 bases; nucleotides outside the gene matches: 6. CDR1 and CDR2 from the germline V gene are WNHNN and SYGVQD (reference sequence).

The rearrangement joins TRBV5-1 to TRBJ2-2; 7 positions match TRBD1. Trimming took 8 bases from V and 8 from J; bases not matched to a gene: 15. The germline gives CDR1 SGHRS, CDR2 YFSETQ. The CDR3 extends over 15 amino acids. Written as DNA, the CDR3 is TGCGCCAGTCAACCGTGGGACAGCAATAAGGGGGAGCTGTTTTTT. Its translation: CASQPWDSNKGELFF.

This chain uses TRBV19 with TRBJ1-6; perhaps TRBD1 as D (5 bases). In germline, CDR1 is LNHDA, CDR2 SQIVND (reference sequence). This CDR3 region has 12 residues. The V end was cut by 9 bases, the J end by 15 bases, with 18 bases between. The CDR3 bases are TGTGCCAGCAGGCGGGGGACTGGGGGCCTCCACTTT. Translation: CASRRGTGGLHF.

The genes are TRBV6-4 and TRBJ2-7; 8 positions agree with TRBD2. Germline V CDR1 and CDR2: MRHNA, SNTAGT. Trimming at V came to 3 bases and at J to 3 bases, leaving 10 bases not matched to a gene. The CDR3 extends over 16 amino acids. CDR3 nucleotides: TGTGCCAGCAGTGAACCCCACGGGAGGGCACTCTACGAGCAGTACTTC. Translating gives CASSEPHGRALYEQYF.

The gene calls are TRBV6-4 and TRBJ2-1, with D possibly being TRBD2 (6 bases). This CDR3 contains 13 residues. Trimming took 2 bases from V and 10 from J, leaving 12 bases between them. CDR1 and CDR2 (germline): MRHNA, SNTAGT. The CDR3 protein is CASSDIGGKEQFF. The CDR3 DNA reads as TGTGCCAGCAGTGACATCGGAGGGAAGGAGCAGTTCTTC.

This chain connects TRBV7-9 to TRBJ2-2; TRBD2 agrees at 14 bases. Losses at the gene ends were 1 base for V and 5 bases for J; bases not matched to a gene: 3. The V gene's germline CDR1 is SEHNR and CDR2 FQNEAQ (reference sequence). The CDR3 spans 17 residues. CDR3 protein: CASSLGGLAGETGELFF. The DNA for the CDR3 is TGTGCCAGCAGCTTAGGGGGACTAGCGGGAGAGACCGGGGAGCTGTTTTTT. The whole variable domain, remainder taken from reference TRBV7-9 and TRBJ2-2, is DTGVSQNPRHKITKRGQNVTFRCDPISEHNRLYWYRQTLGQGPEFLTYFQNEAQLEKSRLLSDRFSAERPKGSFSTLEIQRTEQGDSAMYLCASSLGGLAGETGELFFGEGSRLTVL.